The entry that follows covers one TCR beta chain sequence. Trimming removed 3 bases at V and 6 bases at J, with 20 bases between. The CDR3 contains 16 residues. The germline V gene has CDR1 SEHNR and CDR2 FQNEAQ (reference sequence). This sample stems from a study of human T cells and chemical hapten exposure. On the study more broadly: Upper-back patches of 0.01% DPC were read at 6 days.

Indicated time point: patch test 2, 6 weeks after DPC sensitization. Treatment reported: therapeutic diphenylcyclopropenone sensitization with weekly scalp DPC. Unique molecular identifiers were linked by the library to individual cDNA molecules. TCRdb analysed the RACE reads with MiXCR anew, one entry per CDR3 protein. The sample shows fewer than 100,000 distinct CDR3 sequences, over 7.5% of them seen only once. The rearrangement uses TRBV7-9 and TRBJ1-1; the D gene is possibly TRBD1 (5 bases). This receptor was taken from a woman in her forties with alopecia areata. Some clones in this sample may be carry-over from other donors' samples. Sample: whole blood, taken in connection with sensitization to the hapten diphenylcyclopropenone (DPC). Written as DNA, the CDR3 is TGTGCCAGCAGCTTTCCACCCACAGGAATTAGCCCTGAAGCTTTCTTT. Translation: CASSFPPTGISPEAFF.